This T cell receptor beta chain came from a study of CD8+ T cells in alopecia areata. Study-wide results and limits: Many expanded lesional clones persisted in scalp and blood during tofacitinib. Elevated clonality characterized lesional scalp relative to normal scalp, particularly in alopecia totalis/universalis.

Reverse transcription of extracted RNA yielded cDNA, which provided the sequencing template. Sequencing was performed with immunoSEQ multiplex PCR; in TCRdb, only in-frame clones are kept and a portion is missing. In the table there are around 190,000 clones, 60% of which are singletons. On this clone itself: Its specificity is not known.

Treatment of the sample: oral pan-JAK inhibitor, 5-10 mg twice daily. The germline V gene has CDR1 SGHAT and CDR2 FQNNGV. The CDR3 is 16 amino acids. The J segment lost 2 bases and the V segment lost 5 bases, leaving 7 bases of the junction unmatched. The sample was CD4+ T cells sorted from blood, taken at week 4, from a patient treated with tofacitinib. The rearrangement joins TRBV11-2 to TRBJ2-7, with 12 bases aligning to TRBD2. The receptor's source is a human donor with alopecia areata. In DNA form, the CDR3 reads TGTGCCAGCAGCCCTGGCTGGACTAGCGGGGCCTACGAGCAGTACTTC. This sequence encodes CASSPGWTSGAYEQYF. The full variable domain, in which reference TRBV11-2 and TRBJ2-7 provide the parts outside the CDR3, is EAGVAQSPRYKIIEKRQSVAFWCNPISGHATLYWYQQILGQGPKLLIQFQNNGVVDDSQLPKDRFSAERLKGVDSTLKIQPAKLEDSAVYLCASSPGWTSGAYEQYFGPGTRLTVT.